Below, one T cell receptor (beta chain) is given with its context. This specimen belongs to a study of blood T cell repertoires in COVID-19. Study-wide context: Sources were T cells, B-cell-depleted T cells, or PBMCs; the material itself was cDNA or gDNA.

Authors' data handling: Reference gene primers were amplified, and this amplification served to estimate nucleated cell counts. The protocol was immunoSEQ multiplex PCR, while the TCRdb copy is restricted to in-frame clones and leaves out a portion. D and trimming were read from the DNA, whereas the V and J calls and clone size are those reported in that table. The repertoire holds roughly 330,000 clones, with around 87% as singletons. The sequence came from a woman in her twenties or thirties who had recovered from COVID-19. The sample was PBMCs or T cells enriched from blood (not recorded which).

CDR3 nucleotide sequence: TGTGCCAGCCGGGGGGGCTGGGGCAATCAGCCCCAGCATTTT. As protein: CASRGGWGNQPQHF. The genes are TRBV7-2 and TRBJ1-5; maybe TRBD1 (6 bases). CDR3 length: 14 residues. The V gene's germline CDR1 is SGHTA and CDR2 FQGNSA. The ends were cut back, 8 bases at V and 2 bases at J, with 13 bases in the middle. Supplemented by reference TRBV7-2 and TRBJ1-5, the full variable domain reads GAGVSQSPSNKVTEKGKDVELRCDPISGHTALYWYRQSLGQGLEFLIYFQGNSAPDKSGLPSDRFSAERTGGSVSTLTIQRTQQEDSAVYLCASRGGWGNQPQHFGDGTRLSIL.